This T cell receptor (beta chain) was identified during a study of neurological immune-mediated disorders. Study conclusions and caveats: The most TCR clonal expansion was seen in HTLV-1-associated myelopathy, and the least was seen in multiple sclerosis, which fell below healthy controls.

Time point reported: longitudinal time-point 1 (baseline). TCRdb reanalysed the 5' RACE reads using MiXCR and keeps one entry per CDR3 protein. The data show around 71,000 distinct CDR3 sequences, about an eighth seen once. This clonotype was found many times. Its antigen is not known. CDR3 length: 13 residues. Germline CDR1 and CDR2: DFQATT and SNEGSKA (reference sequence). Trimming left V 7 bases short and J 0 bases short, with 11 bases between. This chain connects TRBV20-1 to TRBJ2-3; tentative D call: TRBD1 (5 bases). What was sequenced was PBMCs. The receptor was derived from a female donor with HTLV-1-associated myelopathy (HAM/TSP). The DNA of the CDR3 is TGCAGTGTCGAGACAGTCAGCACAGATACGCAGTATTTT. Protein sequence: CSVETVSTDTQYF.